This T cell receptor beta chain was retrieved from a study of shared clonotypes between healthy human individuals. About the research overall: Three CD4 naive, three CD4 memory, two CD8 naive and one CD8 memory plate were used per donor.

Only CD45RO-negative cells positively selected for CCR7 counted as naive CD8 cells, so terminally differentiated effector memory CD45RA+ cells were excluded. With 5 bases clipped from V and 6 bases from J, the junction kept 9 bases outside the gene matches. The CDR3 runs 15 residues. CDR1 is SGHVS and CDR2 is FNYEAQ in the germline V gene. Sequencing used immunoSEQ multiplex PCR; TCRdb keeps in-frame clones, though not all of them. The sample yields about 2 million clones, approximately 94% seen once. The clonotype comes from a young man in good health. The source material was naive CD8+ T cells sorted from blood. V and J are TRBV7-6 and TRBJ2-7; 11 positions match TRBD2. CDR3 bases: TGTGCCAGCAGCCCCCTAGCGGGGGGTCTCTCCGAGCAGTACTTC. This codes for CASSPLAGGLSEQYF.